A selection of T cell receptor beta chains follows, all from one sample in a study of neurological immune-mediated disorders. Via MiXCR, TCRdb re-called the 5' RACE reads, giving one row per CDR3 protein. Found here are about 52,000 distinct CDR3 sequences, about 3.7% of them singletons; the top ten hold 5% to 7%. The sequencing sample was made of PBMCs. These receptors all stem from a man in his 60s with multiple sclerosis. The CDR3 runs from the conserved cysteine through the conserved F or W.

V: TRBV20-1; length: 13; J: TRBJ2-5; CDR3: CSARPSSTETQYF
V: TRBV6-5; length: 15; J: TRBJ1-2; CDR3: CASSETGTGLYGYTF
V: TRBV20-1; length: 12; J: TRBJ1-1; CDR3: CSVVVGDTEAFF
V: TRBV20-1; length: 13; J: TRBJ2-5; CDR3: CSASRTGGETQYF
V: TRBV5-1; length: 15; J: TRBJ2-1; CDR3: CASSDGGPGYNEQFF
V: TRBV5-1; length: 14; J: TRBJ2-6; CDR3: CASTSGGGANVLTF
V: TRBV5-1; length: 15; J: TRBJ1-4; CDR3: CASSSGGTGREKLFF
V: TRBV20-1; length: 15; J: TRBJ2-2; CDR3: CSAQRSSVNTGELFF
V: TRBV18; length: 16; J: TRBJ1-2; CDR3: CASSPSMSGANYGYTF
V: TRBV5-1; length: 13; J: TRBJ2-7; CDR3: CASSYTQAYEQYF
V: TRBV29-1; length: 13; J: TRBJ1-2; CDR3: CSVEGQLGNGYTF
V: TRBV9; length: 12; J: TRBJ2-3; CDR3: CASSVFGGTQYF
V: TRBV29-1; length: 13; J: TRBJ2-7; CDR3: CSVVLGHSYEQYF
V: TRBV6-6; length: 14; J: TRBJ1-2; CDR3: CASSYQGINYGYTF
V: TRBV7-6; length: 16; J: TRBJ2-1; CDR3: CASSLRVGGGSNEQFF
V: TRBV12-3/TRBV12-4; length: 14; J: TRBJ2-6; CDR3: CASTVFSGANVLTF
V: TRBV12-3/TRBV12-4; length: 13; J: TRBJ1-6; CDR3: CASRLGGNSTLNF